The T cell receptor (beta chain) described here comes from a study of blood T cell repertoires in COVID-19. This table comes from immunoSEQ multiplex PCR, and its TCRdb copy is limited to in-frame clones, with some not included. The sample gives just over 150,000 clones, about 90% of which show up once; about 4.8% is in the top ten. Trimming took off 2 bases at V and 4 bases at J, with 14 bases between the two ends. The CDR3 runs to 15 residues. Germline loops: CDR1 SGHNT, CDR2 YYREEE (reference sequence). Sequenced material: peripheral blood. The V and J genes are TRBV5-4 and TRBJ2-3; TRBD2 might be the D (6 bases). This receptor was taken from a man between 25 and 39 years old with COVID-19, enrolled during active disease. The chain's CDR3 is CASSLTGVLADTQYF. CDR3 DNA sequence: TGTGCCAGCAGCTTAACGGGAGTCCTGGCAGATACGCAGTATTTT.